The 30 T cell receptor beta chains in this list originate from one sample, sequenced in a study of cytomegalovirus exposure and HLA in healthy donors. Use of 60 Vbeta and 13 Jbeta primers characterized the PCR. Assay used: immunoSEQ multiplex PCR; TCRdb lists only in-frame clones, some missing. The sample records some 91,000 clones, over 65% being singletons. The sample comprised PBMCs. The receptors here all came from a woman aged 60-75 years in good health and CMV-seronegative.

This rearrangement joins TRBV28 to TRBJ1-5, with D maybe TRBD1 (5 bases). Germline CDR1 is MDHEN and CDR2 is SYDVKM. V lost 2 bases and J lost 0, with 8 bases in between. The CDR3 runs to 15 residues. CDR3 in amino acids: CASSLGGFSNQPQHF. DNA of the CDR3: TGTGCCAGCAGTTTAGGGGGGTTTAGCAATCAGCCCCAGCATTTT.

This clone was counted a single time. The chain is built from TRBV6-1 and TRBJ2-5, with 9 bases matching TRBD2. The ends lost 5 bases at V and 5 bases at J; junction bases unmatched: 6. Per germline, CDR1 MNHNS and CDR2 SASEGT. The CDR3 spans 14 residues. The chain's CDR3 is CASSRSSGTETQYF. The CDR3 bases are TGTGCCAGCAGTAGGTCTAGCGGGACGGAGACCCAGTACTTC.

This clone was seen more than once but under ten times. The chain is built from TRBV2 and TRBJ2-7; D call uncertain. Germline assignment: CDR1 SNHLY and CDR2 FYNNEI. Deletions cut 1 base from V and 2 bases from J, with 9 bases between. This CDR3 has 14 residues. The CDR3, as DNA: TGTGCCAGCAGTGAAGGGGCGTGGGCCTACGAGCAGTACTTC. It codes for CASSEGAWAYEQYF.

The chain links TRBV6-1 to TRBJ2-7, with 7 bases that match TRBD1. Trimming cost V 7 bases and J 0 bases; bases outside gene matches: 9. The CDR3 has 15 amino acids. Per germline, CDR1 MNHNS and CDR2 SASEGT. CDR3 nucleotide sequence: TGTGCCAGCAATCCCGGGACAGCCAACTCCTACGAGCAGTACTTC. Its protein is CASNPGTANSYEQYF.

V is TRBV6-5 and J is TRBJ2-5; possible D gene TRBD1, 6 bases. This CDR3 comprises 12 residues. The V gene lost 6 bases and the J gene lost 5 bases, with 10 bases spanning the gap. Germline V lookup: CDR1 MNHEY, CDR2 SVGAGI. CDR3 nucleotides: TGTGCCAGCAGGTCTCAGGGGGAGACCCAGTACTTC. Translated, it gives CASRSQGETQYF.

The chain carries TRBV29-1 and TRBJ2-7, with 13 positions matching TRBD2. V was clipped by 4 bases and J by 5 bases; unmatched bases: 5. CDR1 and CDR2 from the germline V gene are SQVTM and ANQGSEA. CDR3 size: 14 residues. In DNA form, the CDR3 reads TGCAGCGTTGGGACTAGCGGGAGTGTGAACGAGCAGTACTTC. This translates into CSVGTSGSVNEQYF.

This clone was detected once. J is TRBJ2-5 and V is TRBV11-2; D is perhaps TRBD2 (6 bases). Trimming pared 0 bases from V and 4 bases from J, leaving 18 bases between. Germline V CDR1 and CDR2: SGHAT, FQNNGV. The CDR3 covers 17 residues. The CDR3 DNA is TGTGCCAGCAGCTTAGATCACCGGAGGGGCTATTCAGAGACCCAGTACTTC. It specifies CASSLDHRRGYSETQYF.

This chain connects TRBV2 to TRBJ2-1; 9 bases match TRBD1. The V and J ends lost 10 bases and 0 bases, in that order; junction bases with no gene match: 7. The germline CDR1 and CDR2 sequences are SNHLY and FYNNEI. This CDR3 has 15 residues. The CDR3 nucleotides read TGTGCCACCTCAACGACAGGGGGCTCCTACAATGAGCAGTTCTTC. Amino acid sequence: CATSTTGGSYNEQFF.

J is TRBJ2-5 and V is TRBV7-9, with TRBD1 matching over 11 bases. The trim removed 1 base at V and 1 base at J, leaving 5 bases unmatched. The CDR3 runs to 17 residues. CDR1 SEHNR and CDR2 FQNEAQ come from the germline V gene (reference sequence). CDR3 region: CASSLGDRGITQETQYF. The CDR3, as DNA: TGTGCCAGCAGCTTAGGGGACAGGGGGATCACCCAAGAGACCCAGTACTTC.

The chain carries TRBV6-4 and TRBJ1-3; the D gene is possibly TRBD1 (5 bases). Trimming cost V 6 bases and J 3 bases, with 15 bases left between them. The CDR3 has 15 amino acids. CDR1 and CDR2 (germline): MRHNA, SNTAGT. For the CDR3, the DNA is TGTGCCAGCAGGCCCCCCGCAGGGTGTGGAAACACCATATATTTT. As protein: CASRPPAGCGNTIYF.

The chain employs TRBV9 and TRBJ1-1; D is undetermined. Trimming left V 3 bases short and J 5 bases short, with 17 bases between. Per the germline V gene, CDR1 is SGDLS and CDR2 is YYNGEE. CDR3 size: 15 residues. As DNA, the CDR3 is TGTGCCAGCAGCGCAATGTGGGGTAGCGGAACTGAAGCTTTCTTT. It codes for CASSAMWGSGTEAFF.

CDR3 region: CASSLHRGGRAEAFF. Written as DNA, the CDR3 is TGTGCCAGCAGCTTACACAGGGGAGGTAGGGCTGAAGCTTTCTTT. The V call is TRBV7-8, the J call TRBJ1-1, with 7 nucleotides matching TRBD1. Germline trimming cut 2 bases from V and 6 bases from J; bases unmatched to any gene: 9. The germline V gene has CDR1 SGHVS and CDR2 FQNEAQ. This CDR3 is 15 amino acids long.

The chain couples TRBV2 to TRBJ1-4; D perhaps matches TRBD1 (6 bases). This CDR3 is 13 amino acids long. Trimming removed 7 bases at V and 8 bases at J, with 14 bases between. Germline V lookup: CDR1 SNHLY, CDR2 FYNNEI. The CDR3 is CASNWQGLEKLFF. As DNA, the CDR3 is TGTGCCAGCAACTGGCAGGGGTTAGAAAAACTGTTTTTT.

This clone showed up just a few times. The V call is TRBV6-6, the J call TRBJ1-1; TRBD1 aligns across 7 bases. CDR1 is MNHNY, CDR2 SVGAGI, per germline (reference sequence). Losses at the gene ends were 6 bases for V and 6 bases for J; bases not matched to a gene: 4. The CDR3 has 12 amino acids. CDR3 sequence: CASRIQGSEAFF. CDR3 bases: TGTGCCAGCAGAATACAGGGGTCTGAAGCTTTCTTT.

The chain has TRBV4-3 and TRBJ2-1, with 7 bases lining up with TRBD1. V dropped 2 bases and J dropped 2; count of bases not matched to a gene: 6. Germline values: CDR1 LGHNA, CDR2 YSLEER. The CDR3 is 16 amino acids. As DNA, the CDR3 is TGCGCCAGCAGCCAATTTTTAGACAGGGCCTACAATGAGCAGTTCTTC. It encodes CASSQFLDRAYNEQFF.

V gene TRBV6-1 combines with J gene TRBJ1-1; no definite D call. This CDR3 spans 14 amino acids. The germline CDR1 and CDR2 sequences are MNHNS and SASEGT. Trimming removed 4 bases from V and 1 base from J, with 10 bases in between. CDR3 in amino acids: CASSGTVRNTEAFF. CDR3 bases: TGTGCCAGCAGTGGAACAGTGAGGAACACTGAAGCTTTCTTT.

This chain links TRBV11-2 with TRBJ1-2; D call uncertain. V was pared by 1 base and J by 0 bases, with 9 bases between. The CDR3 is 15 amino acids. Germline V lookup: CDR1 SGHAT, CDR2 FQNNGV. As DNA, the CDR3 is TGTGCCAGCAGCTTAGTAGGCGGAGCTAACTATGGCTACACCTTC. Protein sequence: CASSLVGGANYGYTF.

This chain's CDR3 is CASSENDSQETQYF. CDR3 nucleotide sequence: TGTGCCAGCAGTGAAAACGACAGCCAAGAGACCCAGTACTTC. The genes are TRBV6-1 and TRBJ2-5; possible D gene TRBD1, 5 bases. CDR1 MNHNS and CDR2 SASEGT come from the germline V gene. The CDR3 length is 14 residues. V was cut by 2 bases and J by 1 base, with 8 bases left in between.

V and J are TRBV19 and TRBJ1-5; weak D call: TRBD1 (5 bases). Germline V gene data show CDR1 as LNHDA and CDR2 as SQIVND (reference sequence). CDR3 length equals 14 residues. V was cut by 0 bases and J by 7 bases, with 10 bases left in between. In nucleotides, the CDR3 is TGTGCCAGTAGTATAGACGGGGGTGAACAGCCCCAGCATTTT. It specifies CASSIDGGEQPQHF.

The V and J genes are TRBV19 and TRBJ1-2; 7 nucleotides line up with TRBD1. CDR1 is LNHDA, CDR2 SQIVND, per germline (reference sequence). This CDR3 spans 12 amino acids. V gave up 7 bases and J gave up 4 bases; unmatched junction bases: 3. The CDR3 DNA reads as TGTGCCAGTACCGGGACAGTCTATGGCTACACCTTC. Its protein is CASTGTVYGYTF.

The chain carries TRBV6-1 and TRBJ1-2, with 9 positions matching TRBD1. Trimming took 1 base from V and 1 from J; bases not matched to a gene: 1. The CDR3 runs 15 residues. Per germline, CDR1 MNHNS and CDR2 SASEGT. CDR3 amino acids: CASSEGQGVNYGYTF. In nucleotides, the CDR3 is TGTGCCAGCAGTGAAGGACAGGGGGTTAACTATGGCTACACCTTC.

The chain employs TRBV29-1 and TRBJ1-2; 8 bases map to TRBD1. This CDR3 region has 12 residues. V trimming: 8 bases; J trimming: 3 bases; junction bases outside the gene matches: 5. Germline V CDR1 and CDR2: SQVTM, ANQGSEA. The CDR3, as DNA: TGCAGCTCCCAGGGGGCTGACTATGGCTACACCTTC. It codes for CSSQGADYGYTF.

The CDR3 reads CSVERVLVSTEAFF. For the CDR3, the DNA is TGCAGCGTTGAACGGGTTCTTGTGAGCACTGAAGCTTTCTTT. The J gene is TRBJ1-1, the V gene TRBV29-1; no firm D call. The V end lost 2 bases, the J end lost 4 bases, and 14 bases lay between the germline ends. This CDR3 spans 14 amino acids. Per germline, CDR1 SQVTM and CDR2 ANQGSEA.

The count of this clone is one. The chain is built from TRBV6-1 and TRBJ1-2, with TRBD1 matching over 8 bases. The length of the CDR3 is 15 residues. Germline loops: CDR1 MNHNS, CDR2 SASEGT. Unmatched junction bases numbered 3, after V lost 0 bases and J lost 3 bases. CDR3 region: CASSEAGDRHYGYTF. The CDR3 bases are TGTGCCAGCAGTGAAGCGGGGGACAGGCACTATGGCTACACCTTC.

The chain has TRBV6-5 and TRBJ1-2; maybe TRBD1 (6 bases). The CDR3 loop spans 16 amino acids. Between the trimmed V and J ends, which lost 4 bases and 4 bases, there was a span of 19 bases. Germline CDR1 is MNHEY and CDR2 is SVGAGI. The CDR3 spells CASSFGGRFSAYGYTF. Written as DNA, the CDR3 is TGTGCCAGCAGTTTCGGGGGGCGTTTTTCGGCCTATGGCTACACCTTC.

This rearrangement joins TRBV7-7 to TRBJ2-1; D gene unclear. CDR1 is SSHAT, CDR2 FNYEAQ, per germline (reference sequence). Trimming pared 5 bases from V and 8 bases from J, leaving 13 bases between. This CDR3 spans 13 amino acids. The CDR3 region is CASSRGFGDEQFF. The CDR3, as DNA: TGTGCCAGCAGCCGTGGCTTTGGTGATGAGCAGTTCTTC.

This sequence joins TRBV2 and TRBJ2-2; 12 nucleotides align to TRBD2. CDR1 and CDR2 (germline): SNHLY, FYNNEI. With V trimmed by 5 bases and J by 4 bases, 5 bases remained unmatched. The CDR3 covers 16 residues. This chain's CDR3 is CASSKGTSGSTGELFF. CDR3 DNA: TGTGCCAGCAGTAAAGGGACTAGCGGGTCCACCGGGGAGCTGTTTTTT.

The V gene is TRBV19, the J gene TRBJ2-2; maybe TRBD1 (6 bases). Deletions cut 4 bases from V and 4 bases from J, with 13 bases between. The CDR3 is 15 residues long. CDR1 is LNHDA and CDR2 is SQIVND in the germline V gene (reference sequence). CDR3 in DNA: TGTGCCAGTAGTACGGACAGTCCCCGCACCGGGGAGCTGTTTTTT. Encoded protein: CASSTDSPRTGELFF.

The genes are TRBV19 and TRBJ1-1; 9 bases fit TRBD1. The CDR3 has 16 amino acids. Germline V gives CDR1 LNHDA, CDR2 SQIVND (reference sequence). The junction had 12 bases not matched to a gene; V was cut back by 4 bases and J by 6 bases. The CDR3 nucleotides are TGTGCCAGTAGTAATTTGGGACAGGGTGAAGGTGCTGAAGCTTTCTTT. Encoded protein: CASSNLGQGEGAEAFF.

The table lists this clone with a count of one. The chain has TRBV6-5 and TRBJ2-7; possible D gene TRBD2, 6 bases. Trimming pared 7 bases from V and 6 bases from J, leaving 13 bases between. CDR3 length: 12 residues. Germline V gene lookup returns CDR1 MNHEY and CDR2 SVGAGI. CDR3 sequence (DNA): TGTGCCAGCACGACCAGCGGGCTCGAGCAGTACTTC. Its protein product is CASTTSGLEQYF.